The 12 T cell receptor beta chains in this list originate from one sample, sequenced in a study of blood T cells in healthy people across ages. Next came a second PCR, run for about 6 to 12 cycles, which used a sample-barcoded 5' primer along with a J-beta primer mix. In TCRdb, the 5' RACE reads were re-called with MiXCR into one record per CDR3 protein. This sample has over a million distinct CDR3 sequences; roughly 43% occur once, and the top ten carry more than 4%. Sequencing used blood. The source of these receptors is a woman aged 18-30 years in good health.

The chain employs TRBV7-9 and TRBJ1-1; the D gene is possibly TRBD1 (5 bases). The CDR3 has 14 residues. The germline V gene has CDR1 SEHNR and CDR2 FQNEAQ (reference sequence). The V gene lost 2 bases and the J gene lost 3 bases, with 10 bases spanning the gap. The chain's CDR3 is CASSLFRVHTEAFF. The CDR3 bases are TGTGCCAGCAGCTTATTCAGGGTTCACACTGAAGCTTTCTTT.

The gene calls are TRBV13 and TRBJ2-5, with D perhaps assigned TRBD1 or TRBD2 (5 bases each). Germline CDR1 is PRHDT and CDR2 is FYEKMQ (reference sequence). The CDR3 sequence is 13 residues long. The V end lost 5 bases, the J end lost 11 bases, and 18 bases lay between the germline ends. Here the CDR3 reads CASSPRRVGEQYF. DNA for the CDR3: TGTGCCAGCAGCCCTCGTAGAGTGGGGGAGCAGTACTTC.

As concerns this clonotype: One end of the junction fails to match germline, which may point to a read error. This chain links TRBV20-1 with TRBJ1-5; D ambiguous. CDR3 size: 12 residues. Germline loops: CDR1 DFQATT, CDR2 SNEGSKA (reference sequence). For the CDR3, the DNA is TGCAGTGCTACTAGAATGATTCAGCCCCCGCATTTT. This codes for CSATRMIQPPHF.

This clonotype came up a few times. This CDR3 is CASRTGPGGELFF. The CDR3 coding sequence is TGTGCCAGCAGGACAGGGCCCGGCGGGGAGCTGTTTTTT. The chain has TRBV6-6 and TRBJ2-2; 7 bases match TRBD1. The CDR3 sequence is 13 residues long. The J segment lost 7 bases and the V segment lost 6 bases, leaving 5 bases of the junction unmatched. Germline values: CDR1 MNHNY, CDR2 SVGAGI (reference sequence).

A few counts support this clonotype. The V gene is TRBV3-1, the J gene TRBJ1-2; D not resolved. The germline V gene has CDR1 LGHDT and CDR2 YNNKEL (reference sequence). CDR3 size: 15 residues. V was cut by 6 bases and J by 4 bases, with 18 bases left in between. CDR3 in amino acids: CASRRTSGNIYGYTF. As DNA, the CDR3 is TGTGCCAGCAGGCGAACCTCCGGCAATATCTATGGCTACACCTTC.

V usage is TRBV4-3 and J usage is TRBJ2-2, with a tentative D call TRBD2 (5 bases). The CDR3 has 16 residues. CDR1 and CDR2 (germline): LGHNA, YSLEER. Trimming took off 8 bases at V and 6 bases at J, with 22 bases between the two ends. For the CDR3, the DNA is TGCGCCAGCCGCTCTTCGAAGGTCGGGATCCCCGGGGAGCTGTTTTTT. This codes for CASRSSKVGIPGELFF.

This clonotype occurred a few times. The chain joins TRBV6-1 to TRBJ2-3; TRBD2 matches 10 bases. This CDR3 has 18 amino acids. Germline assignment: CDR1 MNHNS and CDR2 SASEGT. V shed 5 bases and J 6 bases; nucleotides not matched to a gene: 17. CDR3 loop: CASSQLLRSSGSHDTQYF. CDR3 nucleotides: TGTGCCAGCAGTCAACTTCTTAGGTCTAGCGGGAGTCACGATACGCAGTATTTT.

This clonotype was observed a handful of times. The chain joins TRBV4-3 to TRBJ2-1; 10 bases map to TRBD2. The CDR3 covers 16 residues. J lost 3 bases, V lost 3 bases, and 5 bases had no gene match. Per the germline V gene, CDR1 is LGHNA and CDR2 is YSLEER. The CDR3 DNA reads as TGCGCCAGCAGCCACGCCGGGACTAGCGACTACAATGAGCAGTTCTTC. It encodes CASSHAGTSDYNEQFF.

In this sample, this clonotype turned up once. The junction and the germline gene differ at one end; a read error may be behind it. The chain has TRBV12-3 or TRBV12-4 and TRBJ2-5; D is undetermined. This CDR3 comprises 11 residues. The DNA for the CDR3 is TGTGCCAGCAGTTGTCAAGGGACCCAGTACTTC. It translates to CASSCQGTQYF.

The V call is TRBV7-2, the J call TRBJ1-2, with TRBD1 matching 8 bases. CDR1 is SGHTA and CDR2 is FQGNSA in the germline V gene. CDR3 length equals 15 residues. J was trimmed by 7 bases and V by 2 bases; bases with no gene match: 9. The CDR3, as DNA: TGTGCCAGCAGCTTACTGGACAGGGCTATCGTTGGCTACACCTTC. Protein product: CASSLLDRAIVGYTF.

This chain links TRBV29-1 with TRBJ2-7; TRBD2 agrees at 10 bases. Germline values: CDR1 SQVTM, CDR2 ANQGSEA. This CDR3 has 15 amino acids. J lost 7 bases, V lost 2 bases, and 11 bases had no gene match. The CDR3 here is CSVERASGSYNEQYF. The CDR3 nucleotides are TGCAGCGTTGAAAGGGCTAGCGGGAGCTACAATGAGCAGTACTTC.

This clonotype was detected only a few times. The chain combines TRBV10-3 with TRBJ1-2; D is uncertain. V was cut by 3 bases and J by 8 bases, with 13 bases left in between. The germline V gene has CDR1 ENHRY and CDR2 SYGVKD. CDR3 length: 13 residues. DNA for the CDR3: TGTGCCATCAGTGATAGGACCGCTTACGGCTACACCTTC. Its translation: CAISDRTAYGYTF.